Listed below are T cell receptor beta chains from one sample, sequenced in a study of cytotoxic CD8 clonotypes in ibrutinib-treated CLL. This table comes from immunoSEQ multiplex PCR, and its TCRdb copy is limited to in-frame clones, with some not included. The table includes 35,000 to 45,000 clones, 49% detected once. The specimen was PBMCs, collected before ibrutinib treatment. Receptor source: a human donor with chronic lymphocytic leukemia. The CDR3 runs from the conserved cysteine through the conserved F or W. D genes are given only for firm matches. Clone size, where shown, is once, few, many, or a class for clones that have expanded.

d_call clone_size j_call v_call cdr3_aa cdr3_nt
TRBD1 - TRBJ1-5 TRBV6-1 CASSGFLGRGGQPQHF TGTGCCAGCAGTGGATTCTTGGGCAGGGGGGGTCAGCCCCAGCATTTT
- - TRBJ1-3 TRBV21-1 CASSKEVLGQGVGNTIYF TGTGCCAGCAGCAAAGAAGTTTTGGGACAGGGCGTCGGAAACACCATATATTTT
- - TRBJ1-6 TRBV11-2 CASSLGQVTYNSPLHF TGTGCCAGCAGCTTAGGACAAGTCACCTATAATTCACCCCTCCACTTT
- - TRBJ2-4 TRBV6-6 CASSYSRGPENIQYF TGTGCCAGCAGTTACTCCCGGGGACCTGAAAACATTCAGTACTTC
- - TRBJ2-5 TRBV11-3 CASSFGGQETQYF TGTGCCAGCAGCTTTGGGGGGCAAGAGACCCAGTACTTC
- - TRBJ1-6 TRBV30 CAWSVVGDSPLHF TGTGCCTGGAGTGTAGTGGGCGATTCACCCCTCCACTTT
TRBD1 few TRBJ1-1 TRBV5-1 CASSPGPSTGENTEAFF TGCGCCAGCAGCCCAGGCCCATCGACAGGGGAGAACACTGAAGCTTTCTTT
- - TRBJ1-1 TRBV12-5 CASGLGGVTEAFF TGTGCTAGTGGTTTGGGCGGGGTCACTGAAGCTTTCTTT
TRBD1 - TRBJ1-1 TRBV9 CASSANRGHTEAFF TGTGCCAGCAGCGCGAACAGGGGCCACACTGAAGCTTTCTTT
- - TRBJ2-3 TRBV27 CASSLTGTTDTQYF TGTGCCAGCAGTCTCACAGGGACCACAGATACGCAGTATTTT
TRBD1 few TRBJ1-2 TRBV7-9 CASSFGQAADGYTF TGTGCCAGCAGCTTTGGACAGGCCGCGGATGGCTACACCTTC
- few TRBJ2-2 TRBV19 CASSNSFGELFF TGTGCCAGTAGTAACAGTTTCGGCGAGCTGTTTTTT
TRBD1 - TRBJ1-1 TRBV6-5 CASSRQGEVNTEAFF TGTGCCAGCAGCCGACAGGGTGAAGTGAACACTGAAGCTTTCTTT
TRBD1 - TRBJ1-6 TRBV9 CASSLMGQGGDSPLHF TGTGCCAGCAGCTTAATGGGACAGGGCGGGGATTCACCCCTCCACTTT
- - TRBJ2-7 TRBV27 CASSFAGPYIQYF TGTGCCAGCAGTTTCGCAGGACCGTATATCCAGTACTTC
- - TRBJ2-5 TRBV5-4 CASSSLTGSIKETQYF TGTGCCAGCAGCTCCTTGACAGGATCAATAAAGGAGACCCAGTACTTC
- - TRBJ1-4 TRBV5-1 CASSPGGRQSNEKLFF TGCGCCAGCAGCCCGGGGGGTAGACAGTCAAATGAAAAACTGTTTTTT
TRBD2 once TRBJ2-1 TRBV9 CASSVGLAGVYNEQFF TGTGCCAGCAGCGTGGGACTAGCGGGGGTATACAATGAGCAGTTCTTC
- few TRBJ1-4 TRBV7-2 CASSKFGRLINEKLFF TGTGCCAGCAGCAAATTCGGACGGCTCATTAATGAAAAACTGTTTTTT
- few TRBJ1-2 TRBV29-1 CSVDLRGNYGYTF TGCAGCGTTGACCTCAGGGGTAACTATGGCTACACCTTC
TRBD2 few TRBJ2-3 TRBV7-3 CASSSLAGIDDTQYF TGTGCCAGCAGCTCCCTAGCGGGGATTGACGATACGCAGTATTTT
TRBD2 - TRBJ2-1 TRBV11-2 CASSNAGEAYNEQFF TGTGCCAGCAGCAACGCGGGGGAGGCCTACAATGAGCAGTTCTTC
TRBD2 - TRBJ2-3 TRBV5-1 CASSLSLTSGGHTDTQYF TGCGCCAGCAGCTTGAGCCTTACTAGCGGGGGGCACACAGATACGCAGTATTTT
- - TRBJ2-1 TRBV5-6 CASSPTTGVRHNEQFF TGTGCCAGCAGCCCAACTACGGGGGTCAGACACAATGAGCAGTTCTTC
- - TRBJ1-4 TRBV9 CASSSGLTNEKLFF TGTGCCAGCAGCTCGGGACTGACTAATGAAAAACTGTTTTTT
- - TRBJ2-5 TRBV4-1 CASSLSSLASRGETQYF TGCGCCAGCAGCCTGAGCAGCTTAGCGAGCCGGGGGGAGACCCAGTACTTC
- - TRBJ1-5 TRBV10-3 CAISSSNGGSNQPQHF TGTGCCATCAGTAGTTCTAACGGGGGGAGCAATCAGCCCCAGCATTTT
- - TRBJ2-5 TRBV5-4 CASSRENQETQYF TGTGCCAGCAGCCGGGAAAACCAAGAGACCCAGTACTTC
TRBD1 - TRBJ2-2 TRBV4-2 CASSQDWQGAKTGELFF TGTGCCAGCAGCCAAGATTGGCAGGGGGCTAAGACCGGGGAGCTGTTTTTT
- - TRBJ2-1 TRBV5-1 CASSFAQNEQFF TGCGCCAGCAGCTTTGCCCAGAATGAGCAGTTCTTC
TRBD1 - TRBJ2-1 TRBV7-7 CASSLGTGMDEQFF TGTGCTAGCAGCTTAGGGACAGGGATGGATGAGCAGTTCTTC
TRBD1 - TRBJ2-7 TRBV6-6 CASTFSGQPSYEQYF TGTGCCAGCACTTTCTCGGGACAGCCCTCCTACGAGCAGTACTTC
- - TRBJ2-4 TRBV5-1 CASSPAGSSVENIQYF TGCGCCAGCAGCCCCGCCGGCTCTAGCGTGGAAAACATTCAGTACTTC
- - TRBJ2-4 TRBV13 CASSLGDKNIQYF TGTGCCAGCAGCCTCGGGGACAAAAACATTCAGTACTTC
TRBD1 - TRBJ1-2 TRBV27 CASRRTGNYGYTF TGTGCCAGCAGACGGACAGGGAACTATGGCTACACCTTC
- - TRBJ1-3 TRBV19 CASSTGHAGNTIYF TGTGCCAGTAGTACCGGACATGCTGGAAACACCATATATTTT
- few TRBJ2-1 TRBV10-1 CASSHDTYNEQFF TGCGCCAGCAGTCATGACACCTACAATGAGCAGTTCTTC
- once TRBJ1-2 TRBV6-5 CASSPEGPAYGYTF TGTGCCAGCAGTCCCGAAGGACCAGCCTATGGCTACACCTTC
- - TRBJ1-1 TRBV5-1 CASSSWGHEGTEAFF TGCGCCAGCAGCTCATGGGGCCACGAGGGAACTGAAGCTTTCTTT
- - TRBJ2-7 TRBV10-3 CAISEGNRGDEQYF TGTGCCATCAGCGAGGGGAATAGGGGCGACGAGCAGTACTTC
- - TRBJ1-5 TRBV19 CASSMSTGQGHQPQHF TGTGCCAGTAGTATGTCGACGGGGCAGGGTCATCAGCCCCAGCATTTT
TRBD1 - TRBJ1-2 TRBV2 CASRGTGGFGYTF TGTGCCAGCAGGGGGACAGGGGGCTTTGGCTACACCTTC